This TCR beta chain appears in the sequencing data of a study of patients and donors after allogeneic stem cell transplantation. One entry per CDR3 protein, called by TCRdb with MiXCR from the RT-PCR reads. The table shows roughly 880,000 distinct CDR3 sequences, with over 15% occurring only once. V was clipped by 9 bases and J by 0 bases, with 5 bases between them. Germline CDR1 is LNHDA and CDR2 is SQIVND (reference sequence). The CDR3 covers 11 residues. A remark on this clonotype: A clone one base away is much larger, so this may be a read error.

V usage is TRBV19 and J usage is TRBJ1-2; D remains unclear. Sequencing was done on a sample of blood, either unsorted or a sorted T cell fraction (not recorded which). The origin of this receptor is a human donor who was either an allogeneic HSCT recipient or a stem cell or donor lymphocyte infusion donor (not recorded which). It is not recorded whose cells these are; they may come from a transplant donor. CDR3 loop: CASQANYGYTF. In DNA, the CDR3 is TGTGCCAGCCAAGCTAACTATGGCTACACCTTC.